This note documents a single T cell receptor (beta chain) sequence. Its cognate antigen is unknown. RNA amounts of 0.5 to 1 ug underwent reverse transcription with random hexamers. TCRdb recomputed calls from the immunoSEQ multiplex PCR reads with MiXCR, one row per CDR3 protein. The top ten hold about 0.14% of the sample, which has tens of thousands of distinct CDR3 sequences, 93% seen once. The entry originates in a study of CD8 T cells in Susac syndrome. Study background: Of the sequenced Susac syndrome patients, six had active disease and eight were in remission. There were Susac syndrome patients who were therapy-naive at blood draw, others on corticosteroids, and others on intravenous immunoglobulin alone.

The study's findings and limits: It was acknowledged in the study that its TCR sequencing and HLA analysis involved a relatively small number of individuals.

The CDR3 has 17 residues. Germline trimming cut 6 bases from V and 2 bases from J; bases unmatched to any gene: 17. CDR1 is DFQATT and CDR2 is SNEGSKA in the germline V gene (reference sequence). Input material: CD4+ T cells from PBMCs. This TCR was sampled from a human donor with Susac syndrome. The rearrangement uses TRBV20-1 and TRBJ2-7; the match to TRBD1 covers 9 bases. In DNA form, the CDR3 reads TGCAGTGCCCTGTCCCCCTCGGGACAGGGAGGAACCTACGAGCAGTACTTC. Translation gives CSALSPSGQGGTYEQYF.